This T cell receptor beta chain was obtained from a study of cytomegalovirus exposure and HLA in healthy donors. Findings and limits, study-wide: Reported performance of the classifier showed diagnosis of cytomegalovirus status with high specificity and sensitivity.

Donors were ostensibly healthy at sampling, although undocumented immune exposures were probable. In regard to this clone: Its antigen is as yet unknown.

The PCR used 60 Vbeta and 13 Jbeta primers. Authors' methods: Later work found 74 million or so unique TCR beta chains, with approximately 12 million shared. The table came from immunoSEQ multiplex PCR; TCRdb's copy has only in-frame clones and leaves some out. V and J calls and clone size are given by that table; D and trimming were obtained from the DNA. The table includes about 97,000 clones, around 82% detected once. The TCR sequence derives from a man aged 40-49 years in good health and CMV-seropositive. What was sequenced was PBMCs.

This CDR3 is CASSSDKNYGYTF. The DNA of the CDR3 is TGTGCCAGCAGCTCGGACAAGAACTATGGCTACACCTTC. The chain joins TRBV7-9 to TRBJ1-2; a weak D match, TRBD1 (5 bases). The ends were cut back, 4 bases at V and 2 bases at J, with 8 bases in the middle. This CDR3 has 13 residues. The V gene's germline CDR1 is SEHNR and CDR2 FQNEAQ (reference sequence).